The clone carrying this TCR beta chain was seen a single time. The antigen remains unidentified. Everyone who donated was a healthy bone marrow donor. PCR involved 60 Vbeta and 13 Jbeta primers. Using immunoSEQ multiplex PCR, the repertoire was profiled, and TCRdb retains in-frame clones only, with some absent. The repertoire holds about 180,000 clones, 82% seen once, with 1.5% to 1.9% in the top ten. This entry is derived from a study of cytomegalovirus exposure and HLA in healthy donors. Germline CDR1 SGHRS, CDR2 YFSETQ. The CDR3 consists of 20 residues. Losses at the gene ends were 5 bases for V and 0 bases for J; bases not matched to a gene: 15. Study-level points and caveats: In vitro work confirmed that a few CMV-associated chains recognize CMV antigens.

The rearrangement links TRBV5-1 to TRBJ2-4, with 12 nucleotides matching TRBD2. The receptor was derived from a man in his forties in good health and CMV-seronegative. The sample consisted of PBMCs. The CDR3 sequence is CASSPGLAGTRELAKNIQYF. The CDR3 nucleotides are TGCGCCAGCAGTCCTGGACTAGCGGGAACAAGGGAATTAGCCAAAAACATTCAGTACTTC.